The source of this T cell receptor (beta chain) is a study of blood T cells in healthy people across ages. On the study more broadly: Template switching caught about one barcoded beta molecule for each two T cells. General study findings and limits: Per million T cells, TCR beta diversity dropped about linearly as age rose.

A second PCR, run for roughly 6 to 11 cycles, used a sample-barcoded 5' primer plus a J-beta primer mix. From each sample, at least 3 million paired-end reads containing CDR3 were obtained. From the 5' RACE reads, TCRdb called clonotypes with MiXCR, one entry per CDR3 protein. The data show roughly 650,000 distinct CDR3 sequences, approximately 29% seen once. Points on this clonotype: Its antigen is undetermined. A junction boundary mismatches the germline segment, possibly from a read error.

Source material: blood. The source of this sequence is a woman at least 80 years old in good health.

The CDR3 nucleotides are TGTGCCAGCAGCTTCTATGGTGGCGGCAATGAGCAGTGCTTC. This encodes CASSFYGGGNEQCF. This chain links TRBV7-9 with TRBJ2-1; D unresolved. The CDR3 runs 14 residues. The germline V gene has CDR1 SEHNR and CDR2 FQNEAQ (reference sequence). Full variable domain (remainder filled in from reference TRBV7-9 and TRBJ2-1): DTGVSQNPRHKITKRGQNVTFRCDPISEHNRLYWYRQTLGQGPEFLTYFQNEAQLEKSRLLSDRFSAERPKGSFSTLEIQRTEQGDSAMYLCASSFYGGGNEQCFGPGTRLTVL.